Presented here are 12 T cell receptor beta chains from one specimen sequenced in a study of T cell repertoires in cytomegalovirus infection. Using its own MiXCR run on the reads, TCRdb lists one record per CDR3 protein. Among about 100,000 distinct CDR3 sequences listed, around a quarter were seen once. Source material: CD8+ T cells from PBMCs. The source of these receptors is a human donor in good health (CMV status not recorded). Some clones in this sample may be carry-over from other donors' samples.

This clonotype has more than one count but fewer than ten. CDR3 bases: TGCAGTGCCTACCCCTCCCCTCTTGACGTACCGGCGGCTAGCGGGGACACAGATACGCAGTATTTT. It yields the protein CSAYPSPLDVPAASGDTDTQYF. This chain joins TRBV20-1 and TRBJ2-3, with TRBD2 matching 9 bases. With V trimmed by 6 bases and J by 2 bases, 30 bases remained unmatched. The CDR3 sequence is 22 residues long. From germline, CDR1 is DFQATT and CDR2 SNEGSKA (reference sequence).

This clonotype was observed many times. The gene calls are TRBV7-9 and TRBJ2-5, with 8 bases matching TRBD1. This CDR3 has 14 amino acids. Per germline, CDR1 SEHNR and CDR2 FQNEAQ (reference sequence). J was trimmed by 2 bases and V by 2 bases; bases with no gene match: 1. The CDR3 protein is CASSLNRGQETQYF. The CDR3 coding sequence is TGTGCCAGCAGCTTAAACAGGGGGCAAGAGACCCAGTACTTC.

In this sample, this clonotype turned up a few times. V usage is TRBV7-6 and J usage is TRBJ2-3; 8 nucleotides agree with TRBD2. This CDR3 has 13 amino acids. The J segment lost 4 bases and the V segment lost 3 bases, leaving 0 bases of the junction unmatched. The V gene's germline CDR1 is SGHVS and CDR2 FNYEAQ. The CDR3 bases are TGTGCCAGCAGCTTGGGACTAGCAGATACGCAGTATTTT. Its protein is CASSLGLADTQYF.

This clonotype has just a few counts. CDR3 protein: CASSLTGGWETQYF. CDR3 nucleotide sequence: TGTGCCAGCAGCTTGACGGGCGGCTGGGAGACCCAGTACTTC. The chain uses TRBV5-8 and TRBJ2-5; the D is unclear. The ends were cut back, 1 base at V and 5 bases at J, with 12 bases in the middle. The CDR3 consists of 14 residues. Germline-derived CDR1 and CDR2 are SGHTS and YDEGEE.

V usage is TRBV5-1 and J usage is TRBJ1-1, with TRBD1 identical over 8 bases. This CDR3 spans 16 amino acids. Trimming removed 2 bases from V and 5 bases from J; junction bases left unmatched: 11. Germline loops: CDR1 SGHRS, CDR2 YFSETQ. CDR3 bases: TGCGCCAGCAGCTTATCCCAGGGGGCGGGTAAAACTGAAGCTTTCTTT. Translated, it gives CASSLSQGAGKTEAFF.

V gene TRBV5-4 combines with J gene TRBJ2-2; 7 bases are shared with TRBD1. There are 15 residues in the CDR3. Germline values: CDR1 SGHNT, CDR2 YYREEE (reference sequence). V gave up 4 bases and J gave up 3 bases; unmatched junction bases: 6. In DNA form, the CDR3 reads TGTGCCAGCAGCACCGGACAGGCGGACACCGGGGAGCTGTTTTTT. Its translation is CASSTGQADTGELFF.

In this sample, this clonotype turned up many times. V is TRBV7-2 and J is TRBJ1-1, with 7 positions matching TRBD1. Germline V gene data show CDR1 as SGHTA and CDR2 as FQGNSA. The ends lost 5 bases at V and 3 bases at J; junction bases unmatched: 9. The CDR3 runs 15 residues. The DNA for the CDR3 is TGTGCCAGCAGCCTATGGGGACAGACGGACACTGAAGCTTTCTTT. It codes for CASSLWGQTDTEAFF.

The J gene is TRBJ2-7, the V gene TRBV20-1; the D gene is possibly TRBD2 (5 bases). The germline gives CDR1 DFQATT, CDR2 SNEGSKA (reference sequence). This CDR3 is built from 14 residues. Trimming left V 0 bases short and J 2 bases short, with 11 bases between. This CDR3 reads CSARDQDLAYEQYF. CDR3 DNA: TGCAGTGCTAGAGATCAGGACTTAGCCTACGAGCAGTACTTC.

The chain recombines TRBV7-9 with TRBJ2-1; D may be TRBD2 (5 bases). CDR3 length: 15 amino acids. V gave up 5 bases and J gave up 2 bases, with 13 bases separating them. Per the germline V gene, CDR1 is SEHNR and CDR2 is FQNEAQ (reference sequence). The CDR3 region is CASSPSSTTYNEQFF. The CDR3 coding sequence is TGTGCCAGCAGCCCTTCTAGCACCACCTACAATGAGCAGTTCTTC.

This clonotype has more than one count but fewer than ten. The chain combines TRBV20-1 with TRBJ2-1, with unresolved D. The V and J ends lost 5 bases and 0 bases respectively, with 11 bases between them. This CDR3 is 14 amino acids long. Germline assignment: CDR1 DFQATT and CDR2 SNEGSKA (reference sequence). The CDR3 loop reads CSAYEESSYNEQFF. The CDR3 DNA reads TGCAGTGCTTACGAAGAGAGCTCCTACAATGAGCAGTTCTTC.

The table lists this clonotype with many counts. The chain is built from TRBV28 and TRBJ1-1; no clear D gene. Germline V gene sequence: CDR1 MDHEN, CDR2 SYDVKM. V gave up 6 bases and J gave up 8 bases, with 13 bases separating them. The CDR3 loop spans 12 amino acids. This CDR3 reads CASRPDGVEAFF. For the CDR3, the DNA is TGTGCCAGCAGACCCGACGGTGTAGAAGCTTTCTTT.

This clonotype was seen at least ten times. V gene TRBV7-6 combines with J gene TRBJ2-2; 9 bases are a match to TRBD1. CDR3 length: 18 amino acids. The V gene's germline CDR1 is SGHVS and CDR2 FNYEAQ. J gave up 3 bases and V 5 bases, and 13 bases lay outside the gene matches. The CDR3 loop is CASSDPDRGFTYTGELFF. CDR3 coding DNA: TGTGCCAGCAGCGACCCGGACAGGGGATTTACTTACACCGGGGAGCTGTTTTTT.